This T cell receptor (beta chain) was identified during a study of shared clonotypes between healthy human individuals. Only one count was recorded for this clone. Measured with immunoSEQ multiplex PCR; TCRdb has only the in-frame clones, and not every one. This table has about 380,000 clones, 96% appearing once. Germline V lookup: CDR1 SGHRS, CDR2 YFSETQ. This CDR3 region has 20 residues. Unmatched junction bases numbered 15, after V lost 1 base and J lost 2 bases. Material: memory CD8+ T cells sorted from blood. Subset described: CD45RO+ cells pooled with CCR7-negative TemRA cells. The V and J genes are TRBV5-1 and TRBJ2-2; 9 bases agree with TRBD2. This TCR came from a man in his thirties or forties in good health. As DNA, the CDR3 is TGCGCCAGCAGCTTGATCCCGTGGACTAGCGCCTTCTCTAACACCGGGGAGCTGTTTTTT. Encoded protein: CASSLIPWTSAFSNTGELFF.